The 2 T cell receptor beta chains below were found in one sample sequenced in a study of regulatory T cells in long-lasting Graves disease. Regarding time point: newly diagnosed GD, antithyroid drugs for less than 3 months. The authors made the TCR library using RNA they extracted from PBMCs. Relying on iRepertoire HTBI primers and Arm-PCR of CDR3 regions, the team built TCR beta libraries. TCRdb ran MiXCR on the multiplex PCR reads and lists one entry per CDR3 protein. The sample records over 350,000 distinct CDR3 sequences, over 14% being singletons. This same sample was also part of a study on T cells in Graves' hyperthyroidism and ophthalmopathy.

The sample in question was peripheral blood mononuclear cells (PBMCs), obtained at new diagnosis, from a patient treated with antithyroid drugs. These receptors were taken from a woman in her thirties or forties with Graves disease.

This clonotype occurred many times. The DNA for the CDR3 is TGTGCCAGCAGCTTCACGACAGGCTCCTACGAGCAGTACTTC. It encodes CASSFTTGSYEQYF. The rearrangement links TRBV7-8 to TRBJ2-7, with a weak D call TRBD1 (6 bases). Trimming cost V 3 bases and J 0 bases, with 9 bases left between them. CDR1 is SGHVS, CDR2 FQNEAQ, per germline. The CDR3 length is 14 residues.

This clonotype was observed many times. The chain couples TRBV28 to TRBJ1-1; 7 bases agree with TRBD1. This CDR3 has 17 amino acids. The V and J ends lost 2 bases and 6 bases, in that order; junction bases with no gene match: 15. Germline V lookup: CDR1 MDHEN, CDR2 SYDVKM. CDR3 sequence (DNA): TGTGCCAGCAGTTTAAACCGTCGAACCCAGGGGGTCGCTGAAGCTTTCTTT. The encoded protein is CASSLNRRTQGVAEAFF.